This note documents a single T cell receptor (beta chain) sequence. This clone was counted only a few times. No cognate antigen has been identified for it. Per-nucleotide qualities are absent, and no much larger clonotype sits a single base away. The sample comes from a study of beta chain features in type 1 diabetes (dated by TCRdb to the late 2010s). Study-wide context: Mean age, gender distribution, total cell number and subset yield did not differ between patients and healthy donors. Across all samples, around 99 million sorted cells were examined, and cell number per subset correlated strongly with RNA yield. In the study, recently diagnosed type 1 diabetes patients and matched healthy donors were compared on the TCRB repertoires of their sorted circulating CD4+ T cell subsets. Naive and central memory subsets were obtained from all 30 or so donors, but regulatory and stem cell-like memory subsets were isolated from only 8 patients and about 8 healthy donors.

Paper-wide results and their limitations: In all four CD4+ subsets, TCRB CDR3 length was moderately but significantly shorter in type 1 diabetes patients. Because cDNA was sequenced instead of genomic DNA, highly expressing activated cells could be over-represented, though the groups showed no difference in activation or CD3 levels. Because the HLA sub-analyses included only small numbers of individuals, any influence of HLA type on TCRB rearrangement was left unresolved. At VDJ recombination sites, type 1 diabetes patients had fewer insertions and more deleted nucleotides, which implies abnormalities in thymic rearrangement. Naive, central memory and regulatory TCRB repertoires appeared more similar among patients than among healthy donors. PCR might favor shorter templates, but patient and control samples were amplified and corrected together, so any skew would affect both groups equally.

There are 20 amino acids in the CDR3, from cysteine to phenylalanine inclusive. The only DNA kept is the CDR3, 60 bases in frame from the first base. After removal of 0 bases from V and 0 bases from J, the junction retains 15 bases not matched to a gene. According to the germline V gene, CDR1 reads SGHTA and CDR2 reads FQGNSA. The entire amount of isolated RNA was reverse transcribed using the High Capacity cDNA Reverse Transcription Kit, so the sequenced TCRB transcripts were expressed ones. Deep immunoSEQ sequencing was performed on naive, central memory and regulatory T cell samples, with an average of roughly 3.6 million total reads per sample. After sorted cells were lysed in RLT buffer, RNA was extracted with DNase-treated RNeasy Micro or Mini kits, with the choice depending on cell number. To prevent cross-contamination, every cell subset was processed on its own, while patient and healthy donor samples were processed together. The immunoSEQ multiplex PCR was used to amplify TCRB sequences from cDNA, yielding 87-bp fragments that span the CDR3 region. Amplicons were sequenced on the Illumina HiSeq platform. The paper's data handling went like this. Synthetic template baselines were used to correct PCR bias computationally, reads within Hamming distance 2 were collapsed together, and singletons that could not be merged were discarded. Reads were aligned against IMGT so that V, D and J genes, CDR3 length and insertions or deletions at six rearrangement sites could be assigned. Within each subset, clonotype counts were normalized to the number of sorted cells before true diversity and Gini coefficients were calculated with the tcR R package. The overlap coefficient, calculated on TCRB nucleotide sequences, was used to quantify repertoire sharing. TCRdb retrieved this table from immuneACCESS and kept in-frame rearrangements only. Not all clones are present; in checked studies, unresolved V genes account for under half, and no reason is known for the remainder. V and J calls and clone size follow that table, whereas D and trimming were derived from the DNA. The sample table lists roughly 140,000 clones, 48% of them with a count of one. Approximately 0.4% of the sample lies in the top ten.

Each donor gave one peripheral blood draw, about 110 mL on average, collected into heparinised tubes. Naive, central memory, regulatory and stem cell-like memory CD4+ T cells were sorted on a BD FACSAria II using a panel including CD45RO, CCR7, CD25, CD127, CD95 and CD27. Every sorted population had a purity above 95%. Right away, PBMCs were isolated by Lymphoprep density gradient centrifugation and were stained directly, with no culture step. So that batch effects would be minimized, each experiment stained and sorted samples in pairs, pairing one healthy donor with one patient. The clonotype comes from a young man in good health. The chain joins TRBV7-2 to TRBJ1-1, and TRBD1 matches 8 of the central bases. The specimen was Tregs from blood. The cell subset or site label of this sample denotes: regulatory CD4+ T cells. The CDR3 protein: CASSLAFVPQDRGLNTEAFF. Read as DNA, the sequence is TGTGCCAGCAGCTTAGCCTTCGTACCCCAAGACAGGGGTTTGAACACTGAAGCTTTCTTT.